What follows are 14 T cell receptor beta chains derived from one specimen sequenced in a study of cytomegalovirus exposure and HLA in healthy donors. Assay: immunoSEQ multiplex PCR; the TCRdb copy retains only in-frame clones and omits some. The table lists fewer than 300,000 clones, approximately 88% of them singletons, with approximately 0.94% in the top ten. The sample taken for sequencing was PBMCs. These receptors were taken from a young woman in good health and CMV-seronegative.

This clone has just one count. The CDR3 DNA is TGCGCCAGCAGCTTAAGGGGGGGGACTTCCTACGAGCAGTACTTC. Translating gives CASSLRGGTSYEQYF. The chain combines TRBV5-1 with TRBJ2-7, with D possibly TRBD2 on 7 matching bases. Trimming stripped 2 bases from V and 1 base from J, with 13 bases between. Germline CDR1 and CDR2: SGHRS and YFSETQ. The CDR3 is 15 amino acids. Full variable domain (outside the CDR3, taken from reference TRBV5-1 and TRBJ2-7): KAGVTQTPRYLIKTRGQQVTLSCSPISGHRSVSWYQQTPGQGLQFLFEYFSETQRNKGNFPGRFSGRQFSNSRSEMNVSTLELGDSALYLCASSLRGGTSYEQYFGPGTRLTVT.

The chain recombines TRBV5-1 with TRBJ2-7, with 9 bases fitting TRBD2. The ends lost 1 base at V and 2 bases at J; junction bases unmatched: 1. Per the germline V gene, CDR1 is SGHRS and CDR2 is YFSETQ. The CDR3 is 14 residues long. CDR3 coding DNA: TGCGCCAGCAGCTTGTCTAGCGGGACCTACGAGCAGTACTTC. The encoded protein is CASSLSSGTYEQYF.

This chain joins TRBV14 and TRBJ2-7; D not certain. Germline V gene sequence: CDR1 SGHDN, CDR2 FVKESK. Trimming cost V 5 bases and J 6 bases, with 8 bases left between them. This CDR3 has 11 amino acids. DNA of the CDR3: TGTGCCAGCAGCGGAACGGGCGAGCAGTACTTC. This sequence encodes CASSGTGEQYF.

V usage is TRBV7-6 and J usage is TRBJ1-1; 11 bases map to TRBD1. J lost 3 bases, V lost 3 bases, and 6 bases had no gene match. Germline CDR1 is SGHVS and CDR2 is FNYEAQ. The length of the CDR3 is 16 residues. The CDR3 loop is CASSFGTGGGDTEAFF. The CDR3 nucleotides read TGTGCCAGCAGCTTTGGGACAGGGGGTGGGGACACTGAAGCTTTCTTT.

The V and J genes are TRBV6-5 and TRBJ2-2; D might be TRBD1 (5 bases). The CDR3 has 16 residues. Germline-derived CDR1 and CDR2 are MNHEY and SVGAGI. V was clipped by 2 bases and J by 7 bases, with 17 bases between them. CDR3 nucleotides: TGTGCCAGCAGTTACGTAGGGGCGTACGTGGACGGGGAGCTGTTTTTT. Translated, it gives CASSYVGAYVDGELFF.

V is TRBV27 and J is TRBJ1-1; 8 bases are a match to TRBD1. This CDR3 region has 17 residues. Looked up from germline, CDR1 is MNHEY and CDR2 is SMNVEV (reference sequence). V shed 0 bases, J shed 1 base, and the junction held 7 bases outside the gene matches. CDR3 amino acids: CASSLSPGQGANTEAFF. The DNA of the CDR3 is TGTGCCAGCAGTTTATCCCCAGGGCAGGGGGCGAACACTGAAGCTTTCTTT.

This clone was picked up one time. The gene calls are TRBV2 and TRBJ2-2, with 8 bases aligning to TRBD1. Unmatched junction bases numbered 0, after V lost 2 bases and J lost 4 bases. This CDR3 region has 14 residues. CDR1 SNHLY and CDR2 FYNNEI come from the germline V gene. The CDR3 loop is CASSEQGATGELFF. The CDR3, as DNA: TGTGCCAGCAGTGAACAGGGGGCCACCGGGGAGCTGTTTTTT.

CDR3 loop: CASSGYNNEQFF. The CDR3 DNA is TGTGCCAGCAGTGGGTACAACAATGAGCAGTTCTTC. V and J are TRBV2 and TRBJ2-1; D not resolved. Germline V gives CDR1 SNHLY, CDR2 FYNNEI. CDR3 length: 12 amino acids. The V end was cut by 4 bases, the J end by 5 bases, with 6 bases between.

The chain employs TRBV5-1 and TRBJ2-2; no clear D gene. From germline, CDR1 is SGHRS and CDR2 YFSETQ. CDR3 length equals 15 residues. Trimming left V 0 bases short and J 4 bases short, with 10 bases between. The CDR3: CASSLELQSTGELFF. The CDR3 DNA is TGCGCCAGCAGCTTGGAATTACAGTCCACCGGGGAGCTGTTTTTT.

In its sample, this clone was seen once. The identical CDR3 is also encoded by other nucleotide sequences in the sample. In DNA form, the CDR3 reads TGTGCCAGTATTCAGGGAGGAACTGAAGCTTTCTTT. It yields the protein CASIQGGTEAFF. This chain joins TRBV19 and TRBJ1-1, with D maybe TRBD1 (5 bases). This CDR3 has 12 amino acids. The V and J ends lost 7 bases and 5 bases respectively, with 11 bases between them. Germline CDR1 and CDR2: LNHDA and SQIVND (reference sequence).

The chain has TRBV6-1 and TRBJ1-4; 9 bases align to TRBD1. With 6 bases clipped from V and 8 bases from J, the junction kept 7 bases outside the gene matches. In germline, CDR1 is MNHNS, CDR2 SASEGT. CDR3 size: 14 residues. CDR3 amino acids: CASRHGTGIEKLFF. In nucleotides, the CDR3 is TGTGCCAGCAGGCATGGGACAGGGATCGAAAAACTGTTTTTT.

This sequence joins TRBV30 and TRBJ2-2, with 13 nucleotides matching TRBD2. The junction had 8 bases not matched to a gene; V was cut back by 2 bases and J by 2 bases. The CDR3 runs to 18 residues. Germline lookup yields CDR1 GTSNPN and CDR2 SVGIG (reference sequence). This chain's CDR3 is CAWSLPGLAGVNTGELFF. CDR3 DNA: TGTGCCTGGAGTCTACCCGGACTAGCGGGAGTAAACACCGGGGAGCTGTTTTTT.

The chain links TRBV27 to TRBJ2-6, with D unresolved. V was trimmed by 3 bases and J by 4 bases, leaving 10 bases between them. Germline V gene sequence: CDR1 MNHEY, CDR2 SMNVEV (reference sequence). The CDR3 loop spans 15 amino acids. In DNA, the CDR3 is TGTGCCAGCAGTTTCAGTGGTTGGGGGGCCAACGTCCTGACTTTC. Its translation: CASSFSGWGANVLTF.

The chain recombines TRBV6-1 with TRBJ2-6, with a tentative D call TRBD1 (6 bases). The germline V gene has CDR1 MNHNS and CDR2 SASEGT. Trimming took off 0 bases at V and 3 bases at J, with 9 bases between the two ends. The CDR3 totals 16 residues. The CDR3: CASSEATGFGANVLTF. CDR3 bases: TGTGCCAGCAGTGAAGCAACAGGGTTTGGGGCCAACGTCCTGACTTTC.